The sequence of this TCR beta chain was determined in a study of T-cell reconstitution after alpha-beta-depleted transplantation in children. Details on this clonotype: The antigen remains undetermined.

Study-level results: Fresh T-cell production supplied most of the T-cell counts and diversity seen one year after transplant. Reportedly, roughly two months post-transplant, alpha-beta T cells arose from several hundred expanded graft clones. Some patients' high day-60 TCRbeta diversity was traced to surviving recipient T cells and thymic progenitors.

Researchers prepared the TCRbeta library using unique molecular identifiers, the study reports. One entry per CDR3 protein results from TCRdb running MiXCR on the PCR reads. This table has around 580,000 distinct CDR3 sequences, roughly a quarter appearing once. CDR1 is SGHAT and CDR2 is FQNNGV in the germline V gene. Germline trimming cut 5 bases from V and 9 bases from J; bases unmatched to any gene: 13. This CDR3 is built from 16 residues. This rearrangement joins TRBV11-2 to TRBJ2-1, with 10 positions matching TRBD2. The TCR sequence derives from a boy under two years old with Wiskott-Aldrich syndrome, due to receive a stem cell transplant. Specimen: PBMCs, collected before TCRalphabeta/CD19-depleted stem cell transplant. The CDR3 spells CASSPVGLAGDFEQFF. In DNA form, the CDR3 reads TGTGCCAGCAGCCCCGTCGGGCTAGCGGGAGATTTTGAGCAGTTCTTC.